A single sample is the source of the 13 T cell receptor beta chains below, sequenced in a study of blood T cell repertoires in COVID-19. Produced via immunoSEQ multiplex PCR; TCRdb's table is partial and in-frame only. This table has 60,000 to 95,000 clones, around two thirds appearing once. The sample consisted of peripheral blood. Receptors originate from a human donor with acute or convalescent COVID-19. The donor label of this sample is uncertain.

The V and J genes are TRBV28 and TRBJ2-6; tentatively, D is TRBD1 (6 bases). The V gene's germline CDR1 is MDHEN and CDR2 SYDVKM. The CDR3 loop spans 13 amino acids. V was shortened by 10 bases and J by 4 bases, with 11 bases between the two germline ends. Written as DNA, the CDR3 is TGTGCCATCGGAGGACAGGGGGCCAACGTCCTGACTTTC. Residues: CAIGGQGANVLTF.

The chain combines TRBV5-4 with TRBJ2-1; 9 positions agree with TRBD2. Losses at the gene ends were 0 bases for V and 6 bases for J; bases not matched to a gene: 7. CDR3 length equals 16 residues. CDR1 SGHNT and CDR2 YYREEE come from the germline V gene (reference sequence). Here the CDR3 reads CASSLGRISGSNEQFF. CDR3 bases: TGTGCCAGCAGCTTGGGTCGGATTAGCGGGAGCAATGAGCAGTTCTTC.

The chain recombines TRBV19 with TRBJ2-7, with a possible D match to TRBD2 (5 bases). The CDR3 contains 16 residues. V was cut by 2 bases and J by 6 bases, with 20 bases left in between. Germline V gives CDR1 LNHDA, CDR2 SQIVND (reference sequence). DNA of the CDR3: TGTGCCAGTAGTATAAACGAGGGCCATCGCTACGCCGAGCAGTACTTC. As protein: CASSINEGHRYAEQYF.

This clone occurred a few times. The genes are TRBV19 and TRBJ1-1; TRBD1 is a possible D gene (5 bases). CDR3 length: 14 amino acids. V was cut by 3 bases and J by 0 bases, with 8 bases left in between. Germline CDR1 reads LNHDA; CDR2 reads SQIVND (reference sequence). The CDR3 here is CASSIRGMNTEAFF. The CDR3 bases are TGTGCCAGTAGTATTAGGGGAATGAACACTGAAGCTTTCTTT.

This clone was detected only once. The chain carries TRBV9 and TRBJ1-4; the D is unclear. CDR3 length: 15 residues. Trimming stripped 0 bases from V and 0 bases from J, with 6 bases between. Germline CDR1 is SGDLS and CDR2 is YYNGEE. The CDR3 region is CASSVGPATNEKLFF. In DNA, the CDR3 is TGTGCCAGCAGCGTAGGGCCAGCAACTAATGAAAAACTGTTTTTT.

CDR3 nucleotide sequence: TGTGCCAGCAGCCCGAGCGGGAGGGGAGATACGCAGTATTTT. Translating gives CASSPSGRGDTQYF. The J gene is TRBJ2-3, the V gene TRBV11-3; 10 bases fit TRBD2. The germline V gene has CDR1 SGHNT and CDR2 YENEEA. V lost 5 bases to trimming and J lost 5 bases; unmatched junction nucleotides: 4. The CDR3 consists of 14 residues.

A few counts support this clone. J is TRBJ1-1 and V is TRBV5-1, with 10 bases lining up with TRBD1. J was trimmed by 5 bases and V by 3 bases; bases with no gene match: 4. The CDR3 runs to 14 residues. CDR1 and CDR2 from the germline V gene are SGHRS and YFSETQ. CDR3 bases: TGCGCCAGCAGCTCAGGGACAGGGGAAACTGAAGCTTTCTTT. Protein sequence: CASSSGTGETEAFF.

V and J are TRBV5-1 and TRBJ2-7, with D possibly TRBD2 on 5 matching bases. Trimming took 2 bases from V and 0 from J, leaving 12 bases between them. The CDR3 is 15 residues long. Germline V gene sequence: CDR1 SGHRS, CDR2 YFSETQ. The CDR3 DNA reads TGCGCCAGCAGCTTAGGAACTAGTAGCTCCTACGAGCAGTACTTC. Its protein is CASSLGTSSSYEQYF.

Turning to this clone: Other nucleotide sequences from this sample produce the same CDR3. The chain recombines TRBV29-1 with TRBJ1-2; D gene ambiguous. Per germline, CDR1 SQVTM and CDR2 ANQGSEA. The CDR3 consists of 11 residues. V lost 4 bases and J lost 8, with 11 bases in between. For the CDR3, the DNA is TGCAGCGTTGGAGGTGTTGGGGGCTACACCTTC. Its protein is CSVGGVGGYTF.

This CDR3 reads CASRTQGARSSGNTIYF. DNA for the CDR3: TGTGCCAGCAGAACCCAAGGGGCACGCAGCTCTGGAAACACCATATATTTT. The rearrangement joins TRBV7-8 to TRBJ1-3, with D possibly being TRBD1 (5 bases). This CDR3 has 17 residues. The V end was cut by 6 bases, the J end by 0 bases, with 18 bases between. The germline V gene encodes CDR1 SGHVS and CDR2 FQNEAQ.

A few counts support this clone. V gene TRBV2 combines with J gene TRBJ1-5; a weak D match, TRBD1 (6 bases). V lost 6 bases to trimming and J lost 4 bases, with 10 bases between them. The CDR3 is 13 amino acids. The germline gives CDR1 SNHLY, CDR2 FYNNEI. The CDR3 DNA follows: TGTGCCAGCAGAACCACAGGGAATCAGCCCCAGCATTTT. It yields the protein CASRTTGNQPQHF.

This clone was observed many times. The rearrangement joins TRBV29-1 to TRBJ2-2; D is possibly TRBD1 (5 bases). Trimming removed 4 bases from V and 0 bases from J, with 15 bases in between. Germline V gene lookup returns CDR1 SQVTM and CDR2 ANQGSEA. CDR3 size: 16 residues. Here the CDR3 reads CSVGLVWTSNTGELFF. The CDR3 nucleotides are TGCAGCGTTGGTTTAGTGTGGACATCGAACACCGGGGAGCTGTTTTTT.

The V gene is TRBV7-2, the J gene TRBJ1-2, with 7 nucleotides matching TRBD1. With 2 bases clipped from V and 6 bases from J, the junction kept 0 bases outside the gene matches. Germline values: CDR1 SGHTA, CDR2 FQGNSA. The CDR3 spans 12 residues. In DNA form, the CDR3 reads TGTGCCAGCAGCTTAACAGGGGATGGCTACACCTTC. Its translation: CASSLTGDGYTF.